A single sample is the source of the 15 T cell receptor beta chains below, sequenced in a study of response to subunit inactivated influenza vaccine. Each CDR3 protein is one row after TCRdb ran MiXCR on the RT-PCR reads. The profile shows hundreds of thousands of distinct CDR3 sequences, roughly 25% of them singletons. Sequenced here: CD4+ T cells sorted from PBMCs, sampled about 5 days after vaccination. All receptors derive from a man aged 50-60 years who received an inactivated influenza vaccine.

This clonotype was seen at least ten times. The gene calls are TRBV6-5 and TRBJ2-1, with D possibly being TRBD2 (6 bases). Germline V lookup: CDR1 MNHEY, CDR2 SVGAGI. Trimming pared 8 bases from V and 8 bases from J, leaving 16 bases between. CDR3 length equals 13 residues. CDR3 bases: TGTGCCAGCTCCCTTGGGGGGATCGATGAGCAGTTCTTC. It codes for CASSLGGIDEQFF.

This clonotype was observed a few times. The chain employs TRBV20-1 and TRBJ2-7; TRBD2 might be the D (6 bases). CDR3 length equals 13 residues. Trimming took 2 bases from V and 3 from J, leaving 11 bases between them. Germline values: CDR1 DFQATT, CDR2 SNEGSKA (reference sequence). The CDR3 DNA follows: TGCAGTGCTAGAACGGGGGAGAACTACGAGCAGTACTTC. Translating it yields CSARTGENYEQYF.

The chain has TRBV30 and TRBJ2-1; weak D call: TRBD1 (7 bases). The CDR3 length is 14 residues. Germline CDR1 is GTSNPN and CDR2 is SVGIG (reference sequence). Trimming stripped 3 bases from V and 10 bases from J, with 19 bases between. The CDR3 DNA sequence: TGTGCCTGGAGCAGGGGGGCGGCCTCCGGAGAGCAGTTCTTC. This codes for CAWSRGAASGEQFF.

The chain recombines TRBV5-1 with TRBJ1-4; 9 bases align to TRBD1. Germline V gene sequence: CDR1 SGHRS, CDR2 YFSETQ. The CDR3 is 14 amino acids. J was trimmed by 8 bases and V by 5 bases; bases with no gene match: 7. The CDR3 DNA sequence: TGCGCCAGCAGTAGGGACAGGGTTGAAGAAAAACTGTTTTTT. This translates into CASSRDRVEEKLFF. Complete variable domain (other parts from reference TRBV5-1 and TRBJ1-4): KAGVTQTPRYLIKTRGQQVTLSCSPISGHRSVSWYQQTPGQGLQFLFEYFSETQRNKGNFPGRFSGRQFSNSRSEMNVSTLELGDSALYLCASSRDRVEEKLFFGSGTQLSVL.

To note about this clonotype: A read error may produce the germline difference seen at one junction end. The CDR3 loop is CAISVDPGQSYGYTF. As DNA, the CDR3 is TGTGCCATCAGCGTAGACCCGGGACAGTCCTATGGCTACACCTTC. The chain combines TRBV9 with TRBJ1-2; 7 bases line up with TRBD1. Germline-derived CDR1 and CDR2 are SGDLS and YYNGEE. This CDR3 contains 15 residues.

A few counts support this clonotype. This chain links TRBV24-1 with TRBJ2-7; D is unclear. CDR1 is KGHDR and CDR2 is SFDVKD in the germline V gene. With 3 bases removed from V and 5 bases from J, the gap between germline ends came to 10 bases. This CDR3 is 13 amino acids long. The CDR3 here is CATSDGHSNEQYF. In nucleotides, the CDR3 is TGTGCCACCAGTGATGGGCATTCCAACGAGCAGTACTTC.

The rearrangement uses TRBV24-1 and TRBJ2-1; 7 bases map to TRBD2. The CDR3 is made up of 15 amino acids. CDR1 is KGHDR and CDR2 is SFDVKD in the germline V gene. V gave up 5 bases and J gave up 2 bases; unmatched junction bases: 5. CDR3 DNA: TGTGCCACCAGTGTGGCTAGCGGAGCCTACAATGAGCAGTTCTTC. Translation: CATSVASGAYNEQFF.

The V call is TRBV12-3 or TRBV12-4, the J call TRBJ2-5; D perhaps matches TRBD2 (5 bases). Trimming took off 5 bases at V and 1 base at J, with 11 bases between the two ends. The CDR3 is 14 residues long. The CDR3 DNA reads TGTGCCAGCAGTCTCGGGAAGGCCCAAGAGACCCAGTACTTC. This gives the protein CASSLGKAQETQYF.

The rearrangement links TRBV6-2 or TRBV6-3 to TRBJ2-7, with TRBD2 as a possible D gene (6 bases). V lost 7 bases, J lost 6 bases, and 16 bases lay in between. CDR3 size: 13 residues. The germline CDR1 and CDR2 sequences are MNHEY and SVGEGT. CDR3 region: CASNSLLSGEQYF. CDR3 in DNA: TGTGCCAGCAACAGCCTACTTAGCGGCGAGCAGTACTTC.

This chain joins TRBV20-1 and TRBJ1-1, with D perhaps matching TRBD1 (5 bases). The germline V gene has CDR1 DFQATT and CDR2 SNEGSKA (reference sequence). Deletions cut 6 bases from V and 1 base from J, with 9 bases between. This CDR3 has 12 amino acids. CDR3 DNA: TGCAGTGCCGGGACCTGGAACACTGAAGCTTTCTTT. Translated: CSAGTWNTEAFF.

This rearrangement joins TRBV20-1 to TRBJ2-1; D perhaps matches TRBD1 (6 bases). From germline, CDR1 is DFQATT and CDR2 SNEGSKA (reference sequence). Trimming removed 5 bases at V and 7 bases at J, with 12 bases between. The CDR3 has 12 amino acids. CDR3 loop: CSASTGWNEQFF. In DNA form, the CDR3 reads TGCAGTGCTTCCACAGGGTGGAATGAGCAGTTCTTC.

J is TRBJ2-1 and V is TRBV28; TRBD1 agrees at 7 bases. CDR1 and CDR2 from the germline V gene are MDHEN and SYDVKM. V shed 7 bases and J 1 base; nucleotides not matched to a gene: 22. This CDR3 spans 20 amino acids. The CDR3 region has the DNA TGTGCCAGCACCTCGAGGGGGCTTGCCAACTACGAAGGGTCCTACAATGAGCAGTTCTTC. Translated: CASTSRGLANYEGSYNEQFF.

The V and J genes are TRBV14 and TRBJ1-1; D remains unclear. V lost 2 bases and J 1 base, leaving 2 bases between the germline ends. Germline-derived CDR1 and CDR2 are SGHDN and FVKESK. This CDR3 has 12 amino acids. The CDR3 nucleotides are TGTGCCAGCAGCCAAAGGAACACTGAAGCTTTCTTT. Translation: CASSQRNTEAFF.

The chain employs TRBV5-1 and TRBJ2-1, with a possible D match to TRBD1 (6 bases). CDR3 length: 17 residues. Germline assignment: CDR1 SGHRS and CDR2 YFSETQ. V was shortened by 0 bases and J by 10 bases, with 23 bases between the two germline ends. The CDR3 reads CASSLGVTTGFYLEQFF. In DNA, the CDR3 is TGCGCCAGCAGCTTGGGGGTCACAACAGGGTTCTACCTGGAGCAGTTCTTC. The complete variable domain, with remaining parts taken from reference TRBV5-1 and TRBJ2-1, reads KAGVTQTPRYLIKTRGQQVTLSCSPISGHRSVSWYQQTPGQGLQFLFEYFSETQRNKGNFPGRFSGRQFSNSRSEMNVSTLELGDSALYLCASSLGVTTGFYLEQFFGPGTRLTVL.

In its sample, this clonotype was seen many times. V usage is TRBV5-1 and J usage is TRBJ2-7, with D tentatively TRBD2 (6 bases). CDR3 size: 14 residues. Germline CDR1 SGHRS, CDR2 YFSETQ. V was pared by 4 bases and J by 2 bases, with 13 bases between. The CDR3: CASSVTSTTYEQYF. The CDR3 DNA reads as TGCGCCAGCAGCGTCACTAGCACCACCTACGAGCAGTACTTC.